These 9 T cell receptor beta chains were sequenced from one sample in a study of cytomegalovirus exposure and HLA in healthy donors. PCR employed 60 Vbeta and 13 Jbeta primers. Clones were read by immunoSEQ multiplex PCR, and TCRdb kept only the in-frame ones, dropping some. The sample has roughly 120,000 clones, about 80% seen once. Sample: PBMCs. These receptors came from a female donor in good health and CMV-seropositive.

V gene TRBV7-2 combines with J gene TRBJ2-5, with a possible D match to TRBD2 (7 bases). V gave up 1 base and J gave up 5 bases, with 14 bases separating them. Germline values: CDR1 SGHTA, CDR2 FQGNSA. The CDR3 contains 15 residues. In nucleotides, the CDR3 is TGTGCCAGCAGCTTAGTCTGGGGGGGGGCGGAGACCCAGTACTTC. Its protein is CASSLVWGGAETQYF. Variable domain in full (rest from reference TRBV7-2 and TRBJ2-5): GAGVSQSPSNKVTEKGKDVELRCDPISGHTALYWYRQSLGQGLEFLIYFQGNSAPDKSGLPSDRFSAERTGGSVSTLTIQRTQQEDSAVYLCASSLVWGGAETQYFGPGTRLLVL.

The gene calls are TRBV5-1 and TRBJ1-3; D call uncertain. This CDR3 region has 16 residues. Deletions cut 0 bases from V and 0 bases from J, with 10 bases between. Germline CDR1 SGHRS, CDR2 YFSETQ. CDR3 loop: CASSLDLPSSGNTIYF. For the CDR3, the DNA is TGCGCCAGCAGCTTGGACCTACCGAGCTCTGGAAACACCATATATTTT. Filled out from reference TRBV5-1 and TRBJ1-3, the complete variable domain reads KAGVTQTPRYLIKTRGQQVTLSCSPISGHRSVSWYQQTPGQGLQFLFEYFSETQRNKGNFPGRFSGRQFSNSRSEMNVSTLELGDSALYLCASSLDLPSSGNTIYFGEGSWLTVV.

The chain couples TRBV27 to TRBJ1-3, with D perhaps matching TRBD1 (5 bases). Germline CDR1 MNHEY, CDR2 SMNVEV (reference sequence). V lost 5 bases to trimming and J lost 4 bases, with 18 bases between them. The CDR3 covers 16 residues. CDR3 loop: CASSPAGWGSGNTIYF. The CDR3, as DNA: TGTGCCAGCAGTCCCGCAGGCTGGGGCTCCGGAAACACCATATATTTT.

The chain links TRBV28 to TRBJ1-2; no firm D call. CDR3 size: 14 residues. Trimming removed 4 bases from V and 6 bases from J, with 15 bases in between. Germline CDR1 reads MDHEN; CDR2 reads SYDVKM. CDR3 amino acids: CASSSLLSPNGYTF. In nucleotides, the CDR3 is TGTGCCAGCAGTTCCCTGTTAAGTCCTAATGGCTACACCTTC.

This chain joins TRBV5-1 and TRBJ2-5, with D perhaps matching TRBD2 (5 bases). The J call may be wrong; the DNA end is better matched by TRBJ2-7. In germline, CDR1 is SGHRS, CDR2 YFSETQ. The CDR3 contains 12 residues. CDR3 nucleotides: TGCGCCTGCCAGGACTCACCCTACGAGCAGTACTTC. It specifies CACQDSPYEQYF.

A few counts support this clone. This sequence joins TRBV4-2 and TRBJ1-1, with 7 positions matching TRBD1. CDR3 size: 15 residues. The V and J ends lost 1 base and 2 bases, in that order; junction bases with no gene match: 4. CDR1 and CDR2 from the germline V gene are LGHNA and YNFKEQ. CDR3: CASSQGGTVNTEAFF. In DNA, the CDR3 is TGTGCCAGCAGCCAAGGAGGGACAGTTAACACTGAAGCTTTCTTT.

This rearrangement joins TRBV10-2 to TRBJ2-3; 7 bases agree with TRBD1. CDR3 size: 17 residues. Losses at the gene ends were 4 bases for V and 0 bases for J; bases not matched to a gene: 10. Per germline, CDR1 WSHSY and CDR2 SAAADI. CDR3 DNA sequence: TGCGCCAGCAGTGCGGACTGGGGACAGCCTAGCACAGATACGCAGTATTTT. It specifies CASSADWGQPSTDTQYF.

The chain has TRBV7-2 and TRBJ1-2; TRBD1 is a possible D gene (6 bases). Per germline, CDR1 SGHTA and CDR2 FQGNSA. This CDR3 contains 16 residues. The V and J ends lost 1 base and 8 bases respectively, with 20 bases between them. CDR3 region: CASSLDIESGDGGYTF. The DNA of the CDR3 is TGTGCCAGCAGCTTAGATATAGAGTCAGGGGATGGAGGCTACACCTTC.

The CDR3 here is CASSSMTGNYGYTF. CDR3 DNA sequence: TGTGCCAGCAGCTCTATGACAGGGAACTATGGCTACACCTTC. The rearrangement uses TRBV5-8 and TRBJ1-2; TRBD1 aligns across 7 bases. Germline CDR1 and CDR2: SGHTS and YDEGEE. The CDR3 is 14 residues long. V lost 3 bases to trimming and J lost 2 bases; unmatched junction nucleotides: 4.